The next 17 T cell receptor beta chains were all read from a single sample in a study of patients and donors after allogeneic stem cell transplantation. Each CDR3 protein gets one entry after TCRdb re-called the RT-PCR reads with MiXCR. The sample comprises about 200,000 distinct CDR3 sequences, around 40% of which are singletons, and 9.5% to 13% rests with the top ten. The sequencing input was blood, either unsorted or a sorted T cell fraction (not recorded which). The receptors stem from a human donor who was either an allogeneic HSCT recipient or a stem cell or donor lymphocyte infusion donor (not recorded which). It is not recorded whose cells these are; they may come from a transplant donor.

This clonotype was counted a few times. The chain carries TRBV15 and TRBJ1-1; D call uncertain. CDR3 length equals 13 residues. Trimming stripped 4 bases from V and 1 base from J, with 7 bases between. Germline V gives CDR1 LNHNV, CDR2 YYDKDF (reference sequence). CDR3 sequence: CATSIQTNTEAFF. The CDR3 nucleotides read TGTGCCACCAGCATACAGACGAACACTGAAGCTTTCTTT.

CDR3 DNA sequence: TGTGCCAGCTCACCGGGACAGGGGCAAGAGACCCAGTACTTC. Its protein is CASSPGQGQETQYF. The rearrangement joins TRBV18 to TRBJ2-5; 10 bases are a match to TRBD1. The trim removed 3 bases at V and 2 bases at J, leaving 0 bases unmatched. In germline, CDR1 is KGHSH, CDR2 LQKENI. CDR3 length: 14 amino acids.

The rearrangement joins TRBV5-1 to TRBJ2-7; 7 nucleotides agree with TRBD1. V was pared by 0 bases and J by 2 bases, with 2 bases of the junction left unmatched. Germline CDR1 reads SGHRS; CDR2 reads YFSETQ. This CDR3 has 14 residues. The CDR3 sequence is CASSLEGQTYEQYF. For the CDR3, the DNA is TGCGCCAGCAGCTTGGAGGGACAGACCTACGAGCAGTACTTC. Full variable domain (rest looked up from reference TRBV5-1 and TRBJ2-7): KAGVTQTPRYLIKTRGQQVTLSCSPISGHRSVSWYQQTPGQGLQFLFEYFSETQRNKGNFPGRFSGRQFSNSRSEMNVSTLELGDSALYLCASSLEGQTYEQYFGPGTRLTVT.

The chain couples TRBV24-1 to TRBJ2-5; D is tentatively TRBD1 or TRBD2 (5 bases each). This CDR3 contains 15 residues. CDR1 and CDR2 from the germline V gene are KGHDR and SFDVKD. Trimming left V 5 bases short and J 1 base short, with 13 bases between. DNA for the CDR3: TGTGCCACCAGTGCCGAACGGGGCCTCCAAGAGACCCAGTACTTC. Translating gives CATSAERGLQETQYF.

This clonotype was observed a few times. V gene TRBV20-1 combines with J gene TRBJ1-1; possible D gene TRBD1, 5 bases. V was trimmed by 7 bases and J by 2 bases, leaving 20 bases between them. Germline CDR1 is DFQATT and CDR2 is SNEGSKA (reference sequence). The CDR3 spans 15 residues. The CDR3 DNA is TGCAGTGGGGGAACGGGACCCCTAACAAACACTGAAGCTTTCTTT. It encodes CSGGTGPLTNTEAFF.

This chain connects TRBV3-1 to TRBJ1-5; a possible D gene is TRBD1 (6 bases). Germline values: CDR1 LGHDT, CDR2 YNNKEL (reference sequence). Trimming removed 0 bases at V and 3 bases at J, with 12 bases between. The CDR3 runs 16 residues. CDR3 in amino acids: CASSQDPGGINQPQHF. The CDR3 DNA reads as TGTGCCAGCAGCCAAGATCCGGGGGGCATCAATCAGCCCCAGCATTTT.

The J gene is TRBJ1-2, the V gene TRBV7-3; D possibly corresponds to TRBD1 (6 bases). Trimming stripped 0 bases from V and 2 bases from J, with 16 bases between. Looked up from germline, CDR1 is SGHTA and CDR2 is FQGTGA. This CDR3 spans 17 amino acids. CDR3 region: CASSLTGGRRVNYGYTF. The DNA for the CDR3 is TGTGCCAGCAGCTTAACAGGGGGGCGCCGAGTGAACTATGGCTACACCTTC.

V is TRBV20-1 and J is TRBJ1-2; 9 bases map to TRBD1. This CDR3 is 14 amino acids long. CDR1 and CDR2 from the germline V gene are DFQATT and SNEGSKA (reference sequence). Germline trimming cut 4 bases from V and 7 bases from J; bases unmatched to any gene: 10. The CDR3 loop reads CSAKGRTGVRGYTF. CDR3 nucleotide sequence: TGCAGTGCTAAAGGTCGGACAGGGGTTCGTGGCTACACCTTC.

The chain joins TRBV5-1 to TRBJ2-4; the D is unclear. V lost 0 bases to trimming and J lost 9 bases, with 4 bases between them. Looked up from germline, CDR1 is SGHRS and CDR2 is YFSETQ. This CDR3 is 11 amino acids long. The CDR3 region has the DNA TGCGCCAGCAGCTTGGTGGGCATTCAGTACTTC. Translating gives CASSLVGIQYF.

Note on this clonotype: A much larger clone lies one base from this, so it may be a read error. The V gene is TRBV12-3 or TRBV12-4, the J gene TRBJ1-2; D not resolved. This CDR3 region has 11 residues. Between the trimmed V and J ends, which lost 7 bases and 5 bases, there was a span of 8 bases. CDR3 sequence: CASNLGYGYTF. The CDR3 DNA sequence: TGTGCCAGCAATTTGGGGTATGGCTACACCTTC.

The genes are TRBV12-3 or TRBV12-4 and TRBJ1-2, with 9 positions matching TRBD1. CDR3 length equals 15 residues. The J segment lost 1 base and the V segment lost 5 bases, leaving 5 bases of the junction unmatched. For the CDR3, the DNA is TGTGCCAGCAGTCCTACAGGGGGCGGTAACTATGGCTACACCTTC. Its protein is CASSPTGGGNYGYTF.

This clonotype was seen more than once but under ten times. The CDR3 DNA sequence: TGTGCCAGCAGCCCCTTCGAGGGAGCTAACTATGGCTACACCTTC. It translates to CASSPFEGANYGYTF. This chain uses TRBV27 with TRBJ1-2; D is ambiguous. This CDR3 has 15 amino acids. The germline gives CDR1 MNHEY, CDR2 SMNVEV (reference sequence). V was clipped by 6 bases and J by 0 bases, with 14 bases between them.

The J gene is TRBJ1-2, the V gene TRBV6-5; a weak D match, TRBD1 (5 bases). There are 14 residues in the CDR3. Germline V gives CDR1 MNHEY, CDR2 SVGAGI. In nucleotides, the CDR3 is TGTGCAGCGAGTAGGGGTGGGAGGGCGTATGGCTACACCTTC. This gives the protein CAASRGGRAYGYTF.

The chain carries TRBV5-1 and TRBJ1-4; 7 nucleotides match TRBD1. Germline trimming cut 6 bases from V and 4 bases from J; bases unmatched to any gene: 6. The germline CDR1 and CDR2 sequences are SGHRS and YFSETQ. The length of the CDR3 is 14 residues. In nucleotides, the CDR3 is TGCGCCAGCAAACAGGGGTCGGTTAATGAAAAACTGTTTTTT. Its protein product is CASKQGSVNEKLFF.

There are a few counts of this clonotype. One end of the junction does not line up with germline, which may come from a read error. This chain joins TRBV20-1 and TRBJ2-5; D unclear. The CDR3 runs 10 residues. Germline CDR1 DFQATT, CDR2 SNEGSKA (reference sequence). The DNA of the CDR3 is TGCAGTGGTAGAGAAGAGACCCAGTACTTC. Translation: CSGREETQYF.

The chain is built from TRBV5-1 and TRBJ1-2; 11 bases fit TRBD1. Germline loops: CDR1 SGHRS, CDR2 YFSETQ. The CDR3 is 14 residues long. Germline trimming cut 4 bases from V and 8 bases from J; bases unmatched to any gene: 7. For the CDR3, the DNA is TGCGCCAGCAGCCGGAGGGGACAGGGGGAAGGCTACACCTTC. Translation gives CASSRRGQGEGYTF.

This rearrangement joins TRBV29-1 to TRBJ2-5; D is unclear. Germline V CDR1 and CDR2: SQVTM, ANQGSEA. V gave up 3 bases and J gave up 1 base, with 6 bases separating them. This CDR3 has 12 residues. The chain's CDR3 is CSVEDGQETQYF. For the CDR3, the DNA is TGCAGCGTTGAGGATGGCCAAGAGACCCAGTACTTC.